This TCR beta chain was sequenced in a study of blood T cell repertoires in COVID-19. There are 14 residues in the CDR3. Trimming took 1 base from V and 4 from J, leaving 9 bases between them. CDR1 is LGHDT and CDR2 is YNNKEL in the germline V gene (reference sequence). TCRdb's table, derived via immunoSEQ multiplex PCR, lists solely in-frame clones and lacks some. The sample holds some 100,000 clones; 80% are singletons and the top ten take around 15%. The rearrangement links TRBV3-1 (or the pseudogene TRBV3-2) to TRBJ2-3; D may be TRBD1 (5 bases). The sequenced sample was peripheral blood. This TCR was sampled from a human donor in a cohort sampled during active COVID-19. The CDR3: CASSQGTGADTQYF. CDR3 DNA: TGTGCCAGCAGCCAAGGTACAGGAGCAGATACGCAGTATTTT.